The 9 T cell receptor beta chains reported below all come from one sample, sequenced in a study of cytomegalovirus exposure and HLA in healthy donors. Primers for the PCR totalled 60 Vbeta and 13 Jbeta. Generated by immunoSEQ multiplex PCR, the TCRdb table keeps only in-frame clones and is missing some. The table shows roughly 100,000 clones, with approximately 73% occurring only once. Sequenced sample: PBMCs. The receptor source for this set is a woman aged 18 to 35 in good health and CMV-seropositive.

CDR3 sequence reads: CASSVPFGGFTDTQYF. The CDR3 region has the DNA TGTGCCAGCAGCGTCCCCTTCGGGGGGTTCACAGATACGCAGTATTTT. V gene TRBV9 combines with J gene TRBJ2-3; 7 nucleotides agree with TRBD2. V lost 2 bases and J lost 2; bases outside the gene matches: 8. CDR3 length: 16 amino acids. Looked up from germline, CDR1 is SGDLS and CDR2 is YYNGEE.

The CDR3 nucleotides read TGTGCCAGCTCACCCACCGGACAGGGTAGTGTGACCCAGTACTTC. This encodes CASSPTGQGSVTQYF. This sequence joins TRBV18 and TRBJ2-5; TRBD1 agrees at 8 bases. The CDR3 is 15 residues long. From germline, CDR1 is KGHSH and CDR2 LQKENI. The ends lost 3 bases at V and 7 bases at J; junction bases unmatched: 10.

The rearrangement uses TRBV9 and TRBJ2-1; 9 bases align to TRBD2. Germline assignment: CDR1 SGDLS and CDR2 YYNGEE. Germline trimming cut 4 bases from V and 2 bases from J; bases unmatched to any gene: 7. The CDR3 totals 16 residues. In DNA form, the CDR3 reads TGTGCCAGCAGCTTCTCCGGGACTAGCCCCTACAATGAGCAGTTCTTC. Translated, it gives CASSFSGTSPYNEQFF.

This chain joins TRBV7-9 and TRBJ2-1; D might be TRBD1 (6 bases). V was shortened by 3 bases and J by 7 bases, with 7 bases between the two germline ends. CDR3 size: 12 residues. CDR1 and CDR2 (germline): SEHNR, FQNEAQ (reference sequence). The CDR3 DNA follows: TGTGCCAGCAGCTTTAGGGGGAATGAGCAGTTCTTC. This translates into CASSFRGNEQFF.

V is TRBV18 and J is TRBJ2-7; 10 nucleotides align to TRBD2. The CDR3 has 14 amino acids. From germline, CDR1 is KGHSH and CDR2 LQKENI. Trimming removed 5 bases from V and 0 bases from J; junction bases left unmatched: 1. The CDR3 spells CASSIAGGSYEQYF. CDR3 coding DNA: TGTGCCAGCTCAATAGCGGGGGGCTCCTACGAGCAGTACTTC.

The chain employs TRBV6-5 and TRBJ2-1; 11 positions agree with TRBD2. This CDR3 spans 14 amino acids. Germline trimming cut 7 bases from V and 9 bases from J; bases unmatched to any gene: 8. Germline V gene sequence: CDR1 MNHEY, CDR2 SVGAGI. Here the CDR3 DNA reads TGTGCCAGCACTAAACTAGCGGGGGTGAGTGAGCAGTTCTTC. Residues: CASTKLAGVSEQFF.

This sequence joins TRBV5-4 and TRBJ1-4; D might be TRBD1 (6 bases). The CDR3 loop spans 14 amino acids. Germline values: CDR1 SGHNT, CDR2 YYREEE (reference sequence). The V end was cut by 4 bases, the J end by 6 bases, with 13 bases between. The CDR3 DNA reads TGTGCCAGCAGCCCCGATACAGGGTATGAAAAACTGTTTTTT. Amino acid sequence: CASSPDTGYEKLFF.

The chain uses TRBV18 and TRBJ2-1; D possibly corresponds to TRBD2 (5 bases). Germline assignment: CDR1 KGHSH and CDR2 LQKENI. The CDR3 consists of 15 residues. The V and J ends lost 3 bases and 7 bases respectively, with 16 bases between them. CDR3 nucleotides: TGTGCCAGCTCACCGTCGGGTAGCGATTGGAATGAGCAGTTCTTC. It encodes CASSPSGSDWNEQFF.

The CDR3 spells CASSQDSHRRGYEQYF. The DNA for the CDR3 is TGCGCCAGCAGCCAAGATTCACACAGGCGGGGCTACGAGCAGTACTTC. The chain uses TRBV4-1 and TRBJ2-7; tentative D call: TRBD2 (6 bases). The CDR3 has 16 amino acids. In germline, CDR1 is MGHRA, CDR2 YSYEKL. The V end lost 0 bases, the J end lost 3 bases, and 15 bases lay between the germline ends.